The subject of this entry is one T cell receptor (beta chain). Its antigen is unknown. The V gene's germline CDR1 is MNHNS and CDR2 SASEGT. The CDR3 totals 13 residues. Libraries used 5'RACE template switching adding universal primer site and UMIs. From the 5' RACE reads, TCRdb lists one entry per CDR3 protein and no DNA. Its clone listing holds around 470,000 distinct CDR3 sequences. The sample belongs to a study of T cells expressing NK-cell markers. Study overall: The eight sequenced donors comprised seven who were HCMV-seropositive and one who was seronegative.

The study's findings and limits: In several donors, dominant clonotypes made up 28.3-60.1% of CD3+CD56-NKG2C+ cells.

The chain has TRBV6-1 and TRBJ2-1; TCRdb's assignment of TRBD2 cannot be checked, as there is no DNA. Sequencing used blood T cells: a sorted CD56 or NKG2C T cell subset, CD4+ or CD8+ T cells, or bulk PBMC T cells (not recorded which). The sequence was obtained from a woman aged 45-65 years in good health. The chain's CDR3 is CASSPGRADEQFF.